Sequencing of this T cell receptor (beta chain) was carried out in a study of T cells in Graves' hyperthyroidism and ophthalmopathy (dated by TCRdb to about 2019). Turning to the overall study: Peripheral blood was collected at initial diagnosis, before any treatment. TCR V-J signatures able to tell the groups apart were searched for in a discovery cohort of around 95 patients, of whom over 40 had Graves' ophthalmopathy and around 58 had stable Graves' hyperthyroidism. Whether ophthalmopathy could be predicted prospectively was tested in an independent validation cohort made up of 18 to 20 hyperthyroidism patients plus 17 patients who later progressed to ophthalmopathy. The 85 to 100 discovery patients were randomly split 7:3 into training and test sets. Thyroid tissue and blood T-cell repertoires from six Graves' hyperthyroidism patients were also compared in the study. After sampling, hyperthyroidism patients received methimazole starting at 30 mg daily, and ophthalmopathy patients received high-dose intravenous methylprednisolone. The paper describes TCR Vbeta CDR3 sequencing of 135 peripheral blood samples, made up of about 41 ophthalmopathy patients, 70 to 75 hyperthyroidism patients and 17 progressor patients. What the authors observed across the whole study: In validation, the model predicted progression to ophthalmopathy a median of 6.5 months before onset, with about 71% sensitivity and 72.22% specificity. Sample size was not statistically predetermined, and investigators were not blinded to group allocation. Most expanded thyroid clonotypes (frequency above 0.001) were also detected in blood, suggesting blood repertoires may reflect thyroid immune responses. In cross-validation, a model built on a 13 V-J signature told ophthalmopathy apart from stable hyperthyroidism with under 90% sensitivity and around 81% specificity, and in testing the same model reached 80%/75%.

The TCR beta CDR3 regions were amplified from RNA transcripts. The TCR CDR3 was subjected to a first round of RT-PCR using the HTBI primer set and the Qiagen OneStep RT-PCR kit. Libraries were constructed in a second round of multiplex PCR, after which size selection and purification were performed. Sequencing of the libraries was done on an Illumina HiSeq2000 using paired-end 100 bp reads. Regarding the original processing steps: Raw data were processed with SOAPnuke, discarding reads with adapters, uncalled bases, mean Phred below 15, or no exact constant-primer or identifier match. COPE v1.2.5 was used to merge high-quality paired reads, and clonotypes were defined as unique nucleotide sequences. Clonotypes were aligned to IMGT TRBV, TRBD and TRBJ reference segments using MiTCR v1.1. The analysis was restricted to V-J combinations with a frequency above 0.0001, which together covered 99% to 99.2% of the repertoires. A TCS score was defined as the ratio between F50 (clonal expansion) and ExV (chaos), using BLOSUM62-based TCRdist between CDR3 peptides within each V-J. Welch's t-statistics and random forest reduced fewer than 600 V-J features to 10 to 15, which were used in a naive Bayes classifier (R e1071). The raw public reads went through TCRdb reprocessing: fastp at Q25, MiXCR clone calling, in-frame beta chains kept. Duplicate CDR3 protein sequences are folded into a single record with the most common DNA and genes. TCRdb, rather than the study authors, made the V and J calls. The sample table contains roughly 630,000 distinct CDR3 sequences; only one count was recorded for approximately 14% of them. Clones ranked in the top ten supply under 7.5% of the sample.

Unmatched junction bases come to 8, with V trimmed by 2 bases and J by 4 bases. For CDR1 and CDR2, the germline V gene lists SGHRS and YFSETQ. From its cysteine to its phenylalanine, the CDR3 spans 17 amino acids. Here the CDR3 DNA is all that survives: 51 bases in frame from base 1. About this clonotype: Which antigen it targets is not known. No base quality information exists; no much larger clone differs at one position.

Stable Graves' hyperthyroidism was defined as the absence of progression to ophthalmopathy over 18 months of follow-up. Hyperthyroidism patients were aged 18 to 65 years and newly diagnosed, with disease duration of less than 2 months. The study excluded patients with uncontrolled infections, other autoimmune diseases, pregnancy or lactation. Diagnoses were established on the basis of clinical symptoms, serum thyroxine and TRAb, thyroid ultrasound, and orbital computed tomography. PBMCs were isolated from around 10 ml of fresh peripheral blood by Ficoll-Paque density gradient centrifugation. Total RNA was extracted using Trizol reagent, and RNA quality was assessed on an Agilent 2100 Bioanalyzer.

Rearrangement joined TRBV5-1 to TRBJ2-1, and 11 junctional nucleotides match TRBD2. This TCR came from a woman aged 30 to 39 with Graves' hyperthyroidism. Sequencing used blood. Here is the DNA: TGCGCCAGCAGCTTTCGACTAGCGGGATTGGAATACAATGAGCAGTTCTTC. Its translation is CASSFRLAGLEYNEQFF. Extended through the reference TRBV5-1 and TRBJ2-1 proteins, this CDR3 yields the full variable domain: KAGVTQTPRYLIKTRGQQVTLSCSPISGHRSVSWYQQTPGQGLQFLFEYFSETQRNKGNFPGRFSGRQFSNSRSEMNVSTLELGDSALYLCASSFRLAGLEYNEQFFGPGTRLTVL.